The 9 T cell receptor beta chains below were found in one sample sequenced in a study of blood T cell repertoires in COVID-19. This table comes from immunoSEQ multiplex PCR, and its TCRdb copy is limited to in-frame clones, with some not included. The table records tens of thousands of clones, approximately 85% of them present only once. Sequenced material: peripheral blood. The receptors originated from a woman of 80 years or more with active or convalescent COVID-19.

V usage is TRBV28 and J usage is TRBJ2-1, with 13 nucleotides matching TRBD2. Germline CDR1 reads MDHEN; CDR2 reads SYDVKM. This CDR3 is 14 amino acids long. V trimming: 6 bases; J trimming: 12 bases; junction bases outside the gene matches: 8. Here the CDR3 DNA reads TGTGCCAGCAGACCGGGACTAGCGGGATTGGGGCAGTTCTTC. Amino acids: CASRPGLAGLGQFF. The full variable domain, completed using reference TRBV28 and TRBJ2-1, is DVKVTQSSRYLVKRTGEKVFLECVQDMDHENMFWYRQDPGLGLRLIYFSYDVKMKEKGDIPEGYSVSREKKERFSLILESASTNQTSMYLCASRPGLAGLGQFFGPGTRLTVL.

In DNA form, the CDR3 reads TGTGCCAGCAGTGAACAAGGACAGTCCTCCTACGAGCAGTACTTC. Amino acid sequence: CASSEQGQSSYEQYF. The gene calls are TRBV2 and TRBJ2-7; perhaps TRBD1 as D (6 bases). The CDR3 extends over 15 amino acids. The germline gives CDR1 SNHLY, CDR2 FYNNEI. V was cut by 2 bases and J by 0 bases, with 11 bases left in between.

DNA for the CDR3: TGTGCCAGCAGGAGAGGGGCCAACGTCCTGACTTTC. Its translation: CASRRGANVLTF. The chain links TRBV12-3 or TRBV12-4 to TRBJ2-6; D remains ambiguous. The V and J ends lost 6 bases and 4 bases respectively, with 4 bases between them. This CDR3 has 12 residues.

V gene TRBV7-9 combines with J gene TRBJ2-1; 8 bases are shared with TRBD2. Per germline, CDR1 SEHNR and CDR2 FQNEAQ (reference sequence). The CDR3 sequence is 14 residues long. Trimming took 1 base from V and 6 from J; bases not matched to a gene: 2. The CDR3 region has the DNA TGTGCCAGCAGCTTAGGGACTAGCAGCAATGAGCAGTTCTTC. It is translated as CASSLGTSSNEQFF.

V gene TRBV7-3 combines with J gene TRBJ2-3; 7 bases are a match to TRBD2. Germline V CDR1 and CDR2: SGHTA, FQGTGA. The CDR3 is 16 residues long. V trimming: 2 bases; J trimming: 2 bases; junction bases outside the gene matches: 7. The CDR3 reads CASSLVGTTYTDTQYF. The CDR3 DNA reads TGTGCCAGCAGCTTAGTTGGGACTACCTACACAGATACGCAGTATTTT.

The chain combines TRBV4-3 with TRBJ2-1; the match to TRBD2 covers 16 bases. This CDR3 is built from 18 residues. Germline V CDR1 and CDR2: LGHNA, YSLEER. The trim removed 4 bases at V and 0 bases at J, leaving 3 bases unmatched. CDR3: CASSPGLAGGFSYNEQFF. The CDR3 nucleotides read TGCGCCAGCAGCCCGGGACTAGCGGGAGGGTTCTCCTACAATGAGCAGTTCTTC.

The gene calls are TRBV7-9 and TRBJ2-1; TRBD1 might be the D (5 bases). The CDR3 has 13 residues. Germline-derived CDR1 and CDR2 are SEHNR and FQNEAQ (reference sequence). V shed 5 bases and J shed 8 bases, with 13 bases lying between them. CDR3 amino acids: CASSRVPRDEQFF. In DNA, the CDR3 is TGTGCCAGCAGCCGAGTGCCCAGGGATGAGCAGTTCTTC. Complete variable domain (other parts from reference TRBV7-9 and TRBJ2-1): DTGVSQNPRHKITKRGQNVTFRCDPISEHNRLYWYRQTLGQGPEFLTYFQNEAQLEKSRLLSDRFSAERPKGSFSTLEIQRTEQGDSAMYLCASSRVPRDEQFFGPGTRLTVL.

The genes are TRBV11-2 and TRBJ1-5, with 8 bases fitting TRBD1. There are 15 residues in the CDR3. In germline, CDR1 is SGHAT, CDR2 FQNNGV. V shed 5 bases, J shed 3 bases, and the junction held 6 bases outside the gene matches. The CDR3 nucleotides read TGTGCCAGCAGCCTCCGGACAGGGTTCAATCAGCCCCAGCATTTT. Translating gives CASSLRTGFNQPQHF.

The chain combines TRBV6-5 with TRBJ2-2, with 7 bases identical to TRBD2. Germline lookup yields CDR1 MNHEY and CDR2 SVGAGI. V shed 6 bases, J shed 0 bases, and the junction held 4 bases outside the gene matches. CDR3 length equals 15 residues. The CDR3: CASRHRGANTGELFF. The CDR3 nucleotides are TGTGCCAGCAGACATCGGGGGGCGAACACCGGGGAGCTGTTTTTT.